This is a list of T cell receptor beta chains from one sample in a study of cytomegalovirus exposure and HLA in healthy donors. The protocol was immunoSEQ multiplex PCR, while the TCRdb copy is restricted to in-frame clones and leaves out a portion. The profile shows about 160,000 clones, around 60% of them singletons. The sequenced material came from PBMCs. The receptors originated from a woman between 55 and 75 years old in good health and CMV-seropositive. Both conserved end residues are part of each CDR3. Fields, in order: J gene, clone size, V gene, D gene, CDR3 protein, CDR3 DNA. D genes are given only for firm matches. Clone size is not always given. Where it is, it says once, few, many or a class for expanded clones.

TRBJ1-4 | - | TRBV27 | - | CASSLMTGFGNEKLFF | TGTGCCAGCAGTCTCATGACAGGTTTCGGGAATGAAAAACTGTTTTTT
TRBJ1-1 | - | TRBV5-4 | - | CASSLEGRMNTEAFF | TGTGCCAGCAGCTTGGAGGGGAGGATGAACACTGAAGCTTTCTTT
TRBJ2-7 | - | TRBV4-2 | TRBD2 | CASSQGGEREGLSEQYF | TGTGCCAGCAGCCAAGGCGGGGAGCGGGAGGGCCTCTCCGAGCAGTACTTC
TRBJ1-2 | - | TRBV2 | - | CASNPSQGRGGGYTF | TGTGCCAGCAACCCCTCGCAGGGCCGGGGAGGCGGCTACACCTTC
TRBJ2-1 | - | TRBV28 | - | CASRADQDIMFF | TGTGCCAGCAGGGCAGATCAAGATATCATGTTCTTC
TRBJ2-1 | - | TRBV4-3 | - | CASSQGVAERYNEQFF | TGCGCCAGCAGCCAAGGGGTAGCGGAGAGATACAATGAGCAGTTCTTC
TRBJ2-7 | - | TRBV29-1 | - | CSVGWSDTSYEQYF | TGCAGCGTTGGATGGTCAGACACCTCCTACGAGCAGTACTTC
TRBJ1-2 | - | TRBV10-3 | - | CAISRDTDYGYTF | TGTGCCATCAGTAGGGACACGGACTATGGCTACACCTTC
TRBJ1-1 | few | TRBV30 | - | CALTRQELTEAFF | TGTGCCTTGACCCGACAGGAACTCACTGAAGCTTTCTTT
TRBJ1-1 | - | TRBV15 | - | CATSQTANTEAFF | TGTGCCACCAGCCAGACAGCGAACACTGAAGCTTTCTTT
TRBJ1-2 | - | TRBV28 | TRBD1 | CASSPGQVVYGYTF | TGTGCCAGCAGTCCAGGACAGGTCGTATATGGCTACACCTTC
TRBJ1-5 | - | TRBV7-2 | - | CASSRSGSTLGYQPQHF | TGTGCCAGCAGCCGTTCGGGGTCGACACTTGGTTATCAGCCCCAGCATTTT
TRBJ1-1 | - | TRBV5-1 | TRBD1 | CASSTTGGNTEAFF | TGCGCCAGCAGCACGACAGGGGGCAACACTGAAGCTTTCTTT